The following is a T cell receptor (beta chain) sequence with its context. Original processing methods: Estimation of nucleated cell counts relied on the amplification of reference gene primers. TCRdb's copy holds only in-frame clones and misses some; the assay was immunoSEQ multiplex PCR. The DNA was the basis for D and trimming; V, J and clone size are from that table. The table records approximately 390,000 clones, roughly 89% of them present only once. The data originate from a study of blood T cell repertoires in COVID-19. In the study overall: Acute and convalescent COVID-19 specimens originated in the United States, Italy and Spain. PBMCs, B-cell-depleted T cells, or T cells provided the cDNA or gDNA that made up the material.

The CDR3 totals 12 residues. From germline, CDR1 is SGHDN and CDR2 FVKESK. V was trimmed by 1 base and J by 11 bases, leaving 11 bases between them. The chain uses TRBV14 and TRBJ2-5, with no clear D. The specimen sequenced was peripheral blood. The source is a man between 18 and 35 years old with active or convalescent COVID-19. The CDR3 loop reads CASSQVRNAQYF. The CDR3 coding sequence is TGTGCCAGCAGCCAAGTCCGAAATGCGCAGTACTTC.